These 13 T cell receptor beta chains were all obtained from the same sample, sequenced in a study of shared clonotypes between healthy human individuals. The protocol was immunoSEQ multiplex PCR, while the TCRdb copy is restricted to in-frame clones and leaves out a portion. The profile shows about 2.4 million clones, approximately 90% of them singletons. Source material: naive CD4+ T cells sorted from blood. Sample subset: CD45RA+ positively selected. These TCRs come from a man aged 18 to 29 in good health.

This clone came up a few times. Other DNA sequences in the sample encode the same CDR3. The chain links TRBV7-9 to TRBJ2-3; no clear D. The V end was cut by 5 bases, the J end by 1 base, with 1 base between. The CDR3 is made up of 11 amino acids. CDR1 SEHNR and CDR2 FQNEAQ come from the germline V gene (reference sequence). CDR3 region: CASSRTDTQYF. The CDR3 bases are TGTGCCAGCAGCCGCACAGATACGCAGTATTTT.

The chain couples TRBV28 to TRBJ1-2, with TRBD1 identical over 7 bases. Germline V gene data show CDR1 as MDHEN and CDR2 as SYDVKM. The V gene end was trimmed by 8 bases and the J gene end by 1 base; junction bases not matched to a gene: 7. CDR3 size: 14 residues. CDR3 amino acids: CASASGQFNYGYTF. The CDR3, as DNA: TGTGCCAGCGCTTCGGGACAGTTTAACTATGGCTACACCTTC.

The chain combines TRBV4-3 with TRBJ2-5; 9 bases line up with TRBD2. The CDR3 consists of 16 residues. Germline V gene data show CDR1 as LGHNA and CDR2 as YSLEER. V gave up 6 bases and J gave up 4 bases; unmatched junction bases: 12. For the CDR3, the DNA is TGCGCCAGCAGTCGTAGTAGCGGGAGTAATGCAGAGACCCAGTACTTC. It codes for CASSRSSGSNAETQYF.

The V call is TRBV19, the J call TRBJ1-5; D is perhaps TRBD1 (6 bases). Germline CDR1 LNHDA, CDR2 SQIVND (reference sequence). With 3 bases removed from V and 0 bases from J, the gap between germline ends came to 12 bases. This CDR3 is built from 16 residues. The CDR3 bases are TGTGCCAGTAGTATTAACAGGGACCATAGCAATCAGCCCCAGCATTTT. Its protein is CASSINRDHSNQPQHF.

The rearrangement uses TRBV15 and TRBJ2-3; 10 nucleotides agree with TRBD2. The length of the CDR3 is 16 residues. The germline gives CDR1 LNHNV, CDR2 YYDKDF (reference sequence). V trimming: 1 base; J trimming: 4 bases; junction bases outside the gene matches: 5. The CDR3 nucleotides are TGTGCCACCAGCAGAGCGCCCAGCGGGGGGGCAGATACGCAGTATTTT. Translating gives CATSRAPSGGADTQYF.

J is TRBJ2-2 and V is TRBV11-2; 11 bases are shared with TRBD2. Germline-derived CDR1 and CDR2 are SGHAT and FQNNGV. The CDR3 is made up of 17 amino acids. V dropped 2 bases and J dropped 5; count of bases not matched to a gene: 7. The CDR3 DNA reads TGTGCCAGCAGCTTAACAGGGACTAGCGGTGCGACCGGGGAGCTGTTTTTT. As protein: CASSLTGTSGATGELFF.

J is TRBJ2-1 and V is TRBV25-1; D uncertain. V was cut by 3 bases and J by 4 bases, with 10 bases left in between. The CDR3 is 14 amino acids. Per the germline V gene, CDR1 is MGHDK and CDR2 is SYGVNS. CDR3 loop: CASSDPTSYNEQFF. The DNA for the CDR3 is TGTGCCAGCAGTGACCCTACTTCTTACAATGAGCAGTTCTTC.

As for this clone: This sample includes further DNA sequences coding for the same CDR3. The chain recombines TRBV27 with TRBJ1-2; D call uncertain. The CDR3 sequence is 13 residues long. Germline V lookup: CDR1 MNHEY, CDR2 SMNVEV (reference sequence). V lost 2 bases to trimming and J lost 4 bases, with 8 bases between them. The CDR3 spells CASSLTGSYGYTF. CDR3 coding DNA: TGTGCCAGCAGTTTAACGGGCAGCTATGGCTACACCTTC.

This clone has only one observation. As DNA, the CDR3 is TGTGCCAGCCTAAGAACAGGATTCTACGAGCAGTACTTC. This encodes CASLRTGFYEQYF. The chain employs TRBV6-1 and TRBJ2-7; D possibly corresponds to TRBD1 (5 bases). Per germline, CDR1 MNHNS and CDR2 SASEGT. Trimming shortened V by 8 bases and J by 3 bases, and 14 bases separated the two germline ends. The CDR3 sequence is 13 residues long.

V gene TRBV7-2 combines with J gene TRBJ2-7; 13 nucleotides match TRBD2. The length of the CDR3 is 15 residues. Germline V CDR1 and CDR2: SGHTA, FQGNSA. V dropped 5 bases and J dropped 4; count of bases not matched to a gene: 5. The CDR3 DNA follows: TGTGCCAGCAGCGGGACTAGCGGGATTGGGTACGAGCAGTACTTC. Its translation is CASSGTSGIGYEQYF.

This clone was detected only a few times. CDR3 DNA sequence: TGTGCCAGCAGTGGCAGGGAAGGGTCCTATGGCTACACCTTC. Translated, it gives CASSGREGSYGYTF. The rearrangement links TRBV6-1 to TRBJ1-2, with a weak D call TRBD1 (5 bases). This CDR3 comprises 14 residues. Looked up from germline, CDR1 is MNHNS and CDR2 is SASEGT. Trimming took 4 bases from V and 4 from J, leaving 13 bases between them.

Turning to this clone: Other DNA sequences in the same sample also yield this CDR3. The V gene is TRBV2, the J gene TRBJ2-7; D may correspond to TRBD1 or TRBD2 (6 bases each). The CDR3 totals 14 residues. The germline V gene encodes CDR1 SNHLY and CDR2 FYNNEI. V gave up 4 bases and J gave up 0 bases, with 10 bases separating them. This chain's CDR3 is CASSARGHSYEQYF. Here the CDR3 DNA reads TGTGCCAGCAGTGCCCGGGGGCACTCCTACGAGCAGTACTTC.

The chain recombines TRBV5-1 with TRBJ2-7, with 8 bases that match TRBD2. This CDR3 is 16 amino acids long. The trim removed 1 base at V and 5 bases at J, leaving 11 bases unmatched. CDR1 and CDR2 from the germline V gene are SGHRS and YFSETQ. The CDR3 loop reads CASSLPLSGSGDEQYF. The DNA for the CDR3 is TGCGCCAGCAGCTTGCCCCTAAGCGGGAGCGGCGACGAGCAGTACTTC.